A selection of T cell receptor beta chains follows, all from one sample in a study of T cells after posttransplantation cyclophosphamide. TCRdb keeps only in-frame clones here, not all; method: immunoSEQ multiplex PCR. The sample contains 9,500 to 12,000 clones, 75% to 95% of which appear only once. Sequencing was performed on PBMCs, taken after allogeneic stem cell transplant with posttransplant cyclophosphamide. The receptors here all came from a female patient in her 30s who received an allogeneic stem cell transplant from an unrelated donor, was CMV-positive, and had no GVHD. Some T cells may be supplied by the graft donor. Each CDR3 is given with its conserved first and last residue. A D gene is named only where the DNA matches it firmly. The size of a clone is reported for some rows only, either as once, few or many, or as a class for expanded clones.

J gene: TRBJ2-1
V gene: TRBV7-2
clone size: -
D gene: TRBD2
CDR3 DNA: TGTGCCAGCAGCTTGACTAGCGCCCTATACAATGAGCAGTTCTTC
CDR3 protein: CASSLTSALYNEQFF

J gene: TRBJ1-1
V gene: TRBV9
clone size: -
D gene: -
CDR3 DNA: TGTGCCAGCAGCAGAGGCGCAGGAGGGGACACTGAAGCTTTCTTT
CDR3 protein: CASSRGAGGDTEAFF

J gene: TRBJ1-2
V gene: TRBV15
clone size: -
D gene: TRBD1
CDR3 DNA: TGTGCCACCAGCAGGCCCGGGACAGGGGTGGGTGGCTACACCTTC
CDR3 protein: CATSRPGTGVGGYTF

J gene: TRBJ1-2
V gene: TRBV5-1
clone size: -
D gene: TRBD1
CDR3 DNA: TGCGCCAGCAGCACTGGACAGGGCTATGGCTACACCTTC
CDR3 protein: CASSTGQGYGYTF

J gene: TRBJ2-3
V gene: TRBV9
clone size: -
D gene: TRBD2
CDR3 DNA: TGTGCCAGCAGCGTAGTAGCTAGCGGGGTACCAGATACGCAGTATTTT
CDR3 protein: CASSVVASGVPDTQYF

J gene: TRBJ1-6
V gene: TRBV9
clone size: -
D gene: TRBD1
CDR3 DNA: TGTGCCAGCAGCGACTCGGACAGGAGGGCAAAGGGTTCACCCCTCCACTTT
CDR3 protein: CASSDSDRRAKGSPLHF

J gene: TRBJ2-5
V gene: TRBV19
clone size: -
D gene: TRBD1
CDR3 DNA: TGTGCCAGTAGGACAACAGGGGGCGGGGAGACCCAGTACTTC
CDR3 protein: CASRTTGGGETQYF

J gene: TRBJ2-4
V gene: TRBV25-1
clone size: -
D gene: TRBD2
CDR3 DNA: TGTGCCAGCAGTGACCGGGTAGCGGGGCGGGAAAACATTCAGTACTTC
CDR3 protein: CASSDRVAGRENIQYF

J gene: TRBJ2-5
V gene: TRBV6-1
clone size: -
D gene: TRBD2
CDR3 DNA: TGTGCCAGCAGTGAACGTAGCGGGAGGGCCGGGGTTCGGCGGGAGACCCAGTACTTC
CDR3 protein: CASSERSGRAGVRRETQYF

J gene: TRBJ1-1
V gene: TRBV19
clone size: -
D gene: TRBD1
CDR3 DNA: TGTGCCAGTAGTGGATCACCGGGACAGGGTAGAACTGAAGCTTTCTTT
CDR3 protein: CASSGSPGQGRTEAFF

J gene: TRBJ1-4
V gene: TRBV30
clone size: -
D gene: -
CDR3 DNA: TGTGCCTGGAGTAAGGGATCAGCGACTAATGAAAAACTGCTTTTT
CDR3 protein: CAWSKGSATNEKLLF

J gene: TRBJ1-1
V gene: TRBV7-3
clone size: -
D gene: -
CDR3 DNA: TGTGCCAGCAGCTTCGGGGGAGGCACTGAAGCTTTCTTT
CDR3 protein: CASSFGGGTEAFF

J gene: TRBJ1-1
V gene: TRBV11-2
clone size: -
D gene: -
CDR3 DNA: TGTGCCAGCAGCTTAGATCCGGGCTGGGGGGTGACAATGAACACTGAAGCTTTCTTT
CDR3 protein: CASSLDPGWGVTMNTEAFF

J gene: TRBJ2-3
V gene: TRBV7-9
clone size: -
D gene: -
CDR3 DNA: TGTGCCAGCAGCTTAGGTCAGTACACAGATACGCAGTATTTT
CDR3 protein: CASSLGQYTDTQYF

J gene: TRBJ2-1
V gene: TRBV4-1
clone size: -
D gene: TRBD1
CDR3 DNA: TGCGCCAGCAGCCAGCCCCGAGAGGGACAGGGTTATGGGCAGTTCTTC
CDR3 protein: CASSQPREGQGYGQFF

J gene: TRBJ2-1
V gene: TRBV6-1
clone size: -
D gene: TRBD2
CDR3 DNA: TGTGCCAGCAGTCGGGAGGCCTCCCACAGTGAGCAGTTCTTC
CDR3 protein: CASSREASHSEQFF

J gene: TRBJ1-5
V gene: TRBV27
clone size: -
D gene: -
CDR3 DNA: TGTGCCAGCAGGGACTCGGGCCTAAATCAGCCCCAGCATTTT
CDR3 protein: CASRDSGLNQPQHF

J gene: TRBJ2-1
V gene: TRBV2
clone size: -
D gene: TRBD2
CDR3 DNA: TGTGCCAGCACCTACCATCCGGGACTAGCGGGAGTATATGAGCAGTTCTTC
CDR3 protein: CASTYHPGLAGVYEQFF

J gene: TRBJ2-1
V gene: TRBV10-3
clone size: -
D gene: TRBD2
CDR3 DNA: TGTGCCATCAGCTCGCGGGGGGAGGAGCAGTTCTTC
CDR3 protein: CAISSRGEEQFF

J gene: TRBJ2-2
V gene: TRBV28
clone size: -
D gene: -
CDR3 DNA: TGTGCCAGCAGTTATCGCAGGAACACCGGGGAGCTGTTTTTT
CDR3 protein: CASSYRRNTGELFF

J gene: TRBJ1-2
V gene: TRBV7-9
clone size: -
D gene: -
CDR3 DNA: TGTGCCAGCACGTCATGGCAGGGCGCGGGAGGCTACACCTTC
CDR3 protein: CASTSWQGAGGYTF

J gene: TRBJ1-4
V gene: TRBV18
clone size: -
D gene: -
CDR3 DNA: TGTGCCAGCTCACCTGAACAGACAGCAACTAATGAAAAACTGTTTTTT
CDR3 protein: CASSPEQTATNEKLFF

J gene: TRBJ2-7
V gene: TRBV19
clone size: -
D gene: TRBD1
CDR3 DNA: TGTGCCAGTAGTAAGTCGGGACAGGGGTTCTACGAGCAGTACTTC
CDR3 protein: CASSKSGQGFYEQYF

J gene: TRBJ2-2
V gene: TRBV27
clone size: -
D gene: TRBD1
CDR3 DNA: TGTGCCAGCAGTTTAACAGGGGTGTCCGGGGAGCTGTTTTTT
CDR3 protein: CASSLTGVSGELFF

J gene: TRBJ2-1
V gene: TRBV28
clone size: -
D gene: TRBD1
CDR3 DNA: TGTGCCAGCAGTATCCGCCGGACAGGGGAGGACAATGAGCAGTTCTTC
CDR3 protein: CASSIRRTGEDNEQFF

J gene: TRBJ2-5
V gene: TRBV7-6
clone size: -
D gene: TRBD2
CDR3 DNA: TGTGCCAGCAGCTTACTCGCTAGCGGCGAGCCGTACTTC
CDR3 protein: CASSLLASGEPYF

J gene: TRBJ2-7
V gene: TRBV9
clone size: few
D gene: -
CDR3 DNA: TGTGCCAGCAGCGTAAGCCGGGACTCCTACGAGCAGTACTTC
CDR3 protein: CASSVSRDSYEQYF

J gene: TRBJ2-7
V gene: TRBV29-1
clone size: -
D gene: TRBD2
CDR3 DNA: TGCAGTGGCATCTTCCAAGCGGGAGATGGTTTTTCCTACGAGCAGTACTTC
CDR3 protein: CSGIFQAGDGFSYEQYF

J gene: TRBJ2-7
V gene: TRBV7-7
clone size: -
D gene: -
CDR3 DNA: TGTGCTAGCAGCAACGGACACGTTGGCGAGCAGTACTTC
CDR3 protein: CASSNGHVGEQYF

J gene: TRBJ2-1
V gene: TRBV7-3
clone size: few
D gene: -
CDR3 DNA: TGTGCCAGCAGCTTAATGGTAGGAGGTCTCTGGAGCTCCTACAATGAGCAGTTCTTC
CDR3 protein: CASSLMVGGLWSSYNEQFF

J gene: TRBJ2-7
V gene: TRBV27
clone size: once
D gene: -
CDR3 DNA: TGTGCCAGCAGCACAGGGTTCGACGAGCAGTACTTC
CDR3 protein: CASSTGFDEQYF

J gene: TRBJ2-1
V gene: TRBV5-8
clone size: -
D gene: -
CDR3 DNA: TGTGCCAGCAGCTTGTTCCGCGGGAAATCCTACAATGAGCAGTTCTTC
CDR3 protein: CASSLFRGKSYNEQFF

J gene: TRBJ1-5
V gene: TRBV29-1
clone size: -
D gene: -
CDR3 DNA: TGCAGCGTTGTATCCGGGGGCAATCAGCCCCAGCATTTT
CDR3 protein: CSVVSGGNQPQHF

J gene: TRBJ2-5
V gene: TRBV28
clone size: once
D gene: TRBD2
CDR3 DNA: TGTGCCAGCAGTCACCCAGCGGGAGGGCCTGAGACCCAGTACTTC
CDR3 protein: CASSHPAGGPETQYF

J gene: TRBJ2-7
V gene: TRBV5-4
clone size: -
D gene: TRBD1
CDR3 DNA: TGTGCCAGCAGCTCCCGACAGGGGGTCAACTCACACAGCTCCTACGAGCAGTACTTC
CDR3 protein: CASSSRQGVNSHSSYEQYF

J gene: TRBJ1-2
V gene: TRBV7-2
clone size: -
D gene: TRBD1
CDR3 DNA: TGTGCCAGCAGCCCAAGGACAGGTCCTAATGGGATTGGCTACACCTTC
CDR3 protein: CASSPRTGPNGIGYTF

J gene: TRBJ2-2
V gene: TRBV4-1
clone size: -
D gene: -
CDR3 DNA: TGCGCCAGCAGCCACAGGGGGAACACCGGGGAGCTGTTTTTT
CDR3 protein: CASSHRGNTGELFF

J gene: TRBJ1-2
V gene: TRBV18
clone size: -
D gene: TRBD1
CDR3 DNA: TGTGCCAGCTCCCTGGACAGGGAACGCTACACCTTC
CDR3 protein: CASSLDRERYTF

J gene: TRBJ1-1
V gene: TRBV10-3
clone size: -
D gene: -
CDR3 DNA: TGTGCCATCGGGCCCGGGGGCACTGAAGCTTTCTTT
CDR3 protein: CAIGPGGTEAFF

J gene: TRBJ1-1
V gene: TRBV2
clone size: -
D gene: -
CDR3 DNA: TGTGCCAGCACTCTAGGAAGGAACACTGAAGCTTTCTTT
CDR3 protein: CASTLGRNTEAFF

J gene: TRBJ2-5
V gene: TRBV27
clone size: -
D gene: -
CDR3 DNA: TGTGCCAGCAGAGCCGCAGGGGTGCAAGAGACCCAGTACTTC
CDR3 protein: CASRAAGVQETQYF

J gene: TRBJ2-1
V gene: TRBV19
clone size: -
D gene: TRBD1
CDR3 DNA: TGTGCCAGTAGTCTTGGACAGGGGGCGTGGAATGAGCAGTTCTTC
CDR3 protein: CASSLGQGAWNEQFF

J gene: TRBJ2-1
V gene: TRBV4-1
clone size: few
D gene: TRBD2
CDR3 DNA: TGCGCCAGCAGCCATACTAGCGGGAGACACAATGAGCAGTTCTTC
CDR3 protein: CASSHTSGRHNEQFF

J gene: TRBJ2-5
V gene: TRBV7-9
clone size: -
D gene: -
CDR3 DNA: TGTGCCAGCAGCTTAACGGGGAAACAGGAGACCCAGTACTTC
CDR3 protein: CASSLTGKQETQYF

J gene: TRBJ1-6
V gene: TRBV28
clone size: once
D gene: -
CDR3 DNA: TGTGCCAGCAGTTTCCAGGGTAATTCACCCCTCCACTTT
CDR3 protein: CASSFQGNSPLHF

J gene: TRBJ2-7
V gene: TRBV6-6
clone size: -
D gene: -
CDR3 DNA: TGTGCCAGCAGTTTCAGAGGGGAACTAGCTTACGAGCAGTACTTC
CDR3 protein: CASSFRGELAYEQYF

J gene: TRBJ1-1
V gene: TRBV28
clone size: few
D gene: -
CDR3 DNA: TGTGCCAGCAGTTTTGCGGACAATGTGAACACTGAAGCTTTCTTT
CDR3 protein: CASSFADNVNTEAFF

J gene: TRBJ2-1
V gene: TRBV19
clone size: -
D gene: TRBD1
CDR3 DNA: TGTGCCAGTAGTCCGGCGACAGGGGAGCAGTTCTTC
CDR3 protein: CASSPATGEQFF

J gene: TRBJ1-1
V gene: TRBV28
clone size: -
D gene: -
CDR3 DNA: TGTGCCAGCAGCCTCATCACCCGGGGGAGCGAGGGCACTGAAGCTTTCTTT
CDR3 protein: CASSLITRGSEGTEAFF

J gene: TRBJ1-5
V gene: TRBV30
clone size: once
D gene: -
CDR3 DNA: TGTGCCTGGAGTCCCCCGGGAGCGCACCTGAGCAATCAGCCCCAGCATTTT
CDR3 protein: CAWSPPGAHLSNQPQHF

J gene: TRBJ2-1
V gene: TRBV13
clone size: -
D gene: TRBD2
CDR3 DNA: TGTGCCAGCAGCTCTAGCGGACTAGCGGGACCCACGGGTGAGCAGTTCTTC
CDR3 protein: CASSSSGLAGPTGEQFF

J gene: TRBJ1-2
V gene: TRBV27
clone size: once
D gene: TRBD1
CDR3 DNA: TGTGCCAGCAGGGACAGGGGGCGAGGCTACACCTTC
CDR3 protein: CASRDRGRGYTF

J gene: TRBJ1-2
V gene: TRBV19
clone size: -
D gene: TRBD1
CDR3 DNA: TGTGCCAGTCGGGACAGGGGAGACTATGGCTACACCTTC
CDR3 protein: CASRDRGDYGYTF

J gene: TRBJ1-5
V gene: TRBV7-9
clone size: -
D gene: TRBD1
CDR3 DNA: TGTGCCAGCAGTAATAGTGTCAAACAGGGGGCCGGCGGTCAGCCCCAGCATTTT
CDR3 protein: CASSNSVKQGAGGQPQHF

J gene: TRBJ2-7
V gene: TRBV5-1
clone size: once
D gene: TRBD1
CDR3 DNA: TGCGCCAGCAGCCCCGGACAGGGGGCACTGGAAATCTACGAGCAGTACTTC
CDR3 protein: CASSPGQGALEIYEQYF

J gene: TRBJ1-4
V gene: TRBV7-6
clone size: few
D gene: -
CDR3 DNA: TGTGCCAGCAGAACAGATGTAAATGAAAAACTGTTTTTT
CDR3 protein: CASRTDVNEKLFF

J gene: TRBJ2-7
V gene: TRBV11-3
clone size: -
D gene: TRBD1
CDR3 DNA: TGTGCCAGCAGCTTAGGTGGACAGGGGAGCGAGCAGTACTTC
CDR3 protein: CASSLGGQGSEQYF